Shown below are 25 T cell receptor beta chains from a single sample sequenced in a study of T cell changes during pregnancy in multiple sclerosis. Clones were sequenced by immunoSEQ multiplex PCR, and TCRdb holds only the in-frame ones, with some missing. Of about 75,000 clones listed, around 90% were seen once; the top ten hold about 0.9%. Sequences were derived from peripheral blood, sampled in the first trimester of pregnancy. The receptors stem from a female donor in good health, enrolled as a control in a pregnancy study.

This clone was seen more than once but under ten times. This chain joins TRBV19 and TRBJ1-3, with D hard to call. The CDR3 runs to 13 residues. V was clipped by 6 bases and J by 0 bases, with 6 bases between them. Germline CDR1 is LNHDA and CDR2 is SQIVND (reference sequence). This CDR3 reads CASRASSGNTIYF. Written as DNA, the CDR3 is TGTGCCAGTAGGGCCAGCTCTGGAAACACCATATATTTT.

This chain connects TRBV5-1 to TRBJ2-6; D is possibly TRBD1 (5 bases). V lost 5 bases and J lost 0, with 9 bases in between. The CDR3 has 15 residues. Per germline, CDR1 SGHRS and CDR2 YFSETQ. CDR3 protein: CASREQVSGANVLTF. For the CDR3, the DNA is TGCGCCAGCAGAGAACAGGTCTCTGGGGCCAACGTCCTGACTTTC.

The V gene is TRBV27, the J gene TRBJ2-7; perhaps TRBD2 as D (5 bases). Germline lookup yields CDR1 MNHEY and CDR2 SMNVEV (reference sequence). The CDR3 is 13 residues long. Trimming removed 5 bases at V and 1 base at J, with 9 bases between. The CDR3 DNA reads TGTGCCAGCAGTAGACTATCTTCCTACGAGCAGTACTTC. It is translated as CASSRLSSYEQYF.

Written as DNA, the CDR3 is TGCGCCAGCAGCCAAGATGCCGTAGCCAGAGAGACCCAGTACTTC. Translation gives CASSQDAVARETQYF. The chain recombines TRBV4-3 with TRBJ2-5; D uncertain. V lost 0 bases to trimming and J lost 4 bases, with 12 bases between them. Per germline, CDR1 LGHNA and CDR2 YSLEER. This CDR3 comprises 15 residues.

This clone was counted between two and nine times. The chain couples TRBV18 to TRBJ1-4; perhaps TRBD1 as D (6 bases). Trimming shortened V by 1 base and J by 5 bases, and 11 bases separated the two germline ends. This CDR3 region has 15 residues. Per germline, CDR1 KGHSH and CDR2 LQKENI. The CDR3 DNA is TGTGCCAGCTCACCACAGGGGGATGAGAATGAAAAACTGTTTTTT. It encodes CASSPQGDENEKLFF.

The chain couples TRBV14 to TRBJ2-1, with D uncertain. There are 13 residues in the CDR3. Trimming cost V 5 bases and J 9 bases, with 14 bases left between them. CDR1 SGHDN and CDR2 FVKESK come from the germline V gene. CDR3 amino acids: CASSKVSVGEQFF. In DNA, the CDR3 is TGTGCCAGCAGCAAAGTTAGTGTCGGTGAGCAGTTCTTC.

V usage is TRBV19 and J usage is TRBJ1-1, with D perhaps TRBD1 (5 bases). Germline V CDR1 and CDR2: LNHDA, SQIVND (reference sequence). V was cut by 3 bases and J by 1 base, with 9 bases left in between. There are 14 residues in the CDR3. This CDR3 reads CASSITGPNTEAFF. CDR3 coding DNA: TGTGCCAGTAGTATTACAGGACCGAACACTGAAGCTTTCTTT.

This chain joins TRBV30 and TRBJ2-1; TRBD2 aligns across 9 bases. CDR1 and CDR2 from the germline V gene are GTSNPN and SVGIG (reference sequence). The CDR3 covers 17 residues. J lost 10 bases, V lost 0 bases, and 16 bases had no gene match. The CDR3 here is CAWSVPWGSGSSSEQFF. The CDR3, as DNA: TGTGCCTGGAGTGTACCGTGGGGTAGCGGGAGTTCTTCGGAGCAGTTCTTC.

The rearrangement links TRBV28 to TRBJ1-6; TRBD1 matches 9 bases. The CDR3 is 16 residues long. J was trimmed by 10 bases and V by 7 bases; bases with no gene match: 14. CDR1 and CDR2 (germline): MDHEN, SYDVKM. CDR3 nucleotides: TGTGCCAGCAAGACGCCAGGGACAGGGAGAGGGTCACCCCTCCACTTT. It translates to CASKTPGTGRGSPLHF.

V is TRBV18 and J is TRBJ1-5; unclear D gene. The CDR3 consists of 15 residues. Germline CDR1 and CDR2: KGHSH and LQKENI. Trimming pared 3 bases from V and 7 bases from J, leaving 16 bases between. For the CDR3, the DNA is TGTGCCAGCTCACCCCTGGAAAGCGGAGGACAGCCCCAGCATTTT. The encoded protein is CASSPLESGGQPQHF.

The CDR3 DNA sequence: TGTGCCAGCAGCTCCCCCCAGGGGCGTGACTACACCTTC. It translates to CASSSPQGRDYTF. The chain is built from TRBV7-9 and TRBJ1-2; maybe TRBD1 (6 bases). Looked up from germline, CDR1 is SEHNR and CDR2 is FQNEAQ (reference sequence). Trimming took 4 bases from V and 10 from J, leaving 16 bases between them. There are 13 residues in the CDR3.

V is TRBV5-4 and J is TRBJ2-1, with TRBD1 matching 8 bases. This CDR3 is 15 amino acids long. Germline loops: CDR1 SGHNT, CDR2 YYREEE (reference sequence). Germline trimming cut 0 bases from V and 1 base from J; bases unmatched to any gene: 0. CDR3 region: CASSLDRGSYNEQFF. The DNA of the CDR3 is TGTGCCAGCAGCTTGGACAGGGGGTCCTACAATGAGCAGTTCTTC. Full variable domain (remainder filled in from reference TRBV5-4 and TRBJ2-1): ETGVTQSPTHLIKTRGQQVTLRCSSQSGHNTVSWYQQALGQGPQFIFQYYREEENGRGNFPPRFSGLQFPNYSSELNVNALELDDSALYLCASSLDRGSYNEQFFGPGTRLTVL.

The rearrangement joins TRBV6-5 to TRBJ1-3; 9 bases are shared with TRBD1. Germline CDR1 reads MNHEY; CDR2 reads SVGAGI. The CDR3 is 15 residues long. V shed 3 bases, J shed 7 bases, and the junction held 7 bases outside the gene matches. DNA for the CDR3: TGTGCCAGCAGTTATCGGGGGACAGGGTCGAACACCATATATTTT. It is translated as CASSYRGTGSNTIYF.

The sample holds one count of this clone. One junction end disagrees with the germline gene, perhaps due to a read error. The chain combines TRBV11-2 with TRBJ1-2; no firm D call. The CDR3 is 14 amino acids. In germline, CDR1 is SGHAT, CDR2 FQNNGV. In nucleotides, the CDR3 is TGTGCCAGCAGGCGGGCCTTAGCTAACTATGGCCACACCTTC. Amino acids: CASRRALANYGHTF.

CDR3 DNA: TGTGCCAGCAGCTTGCAGGCGGGGAACACTGAAGCTTTCTTT. This sequence encodes CASSLQAGNTEAFF. V gene TRBV7-8 combines with J gene TRBJ1-1; D is undetermined. The CDR3 is made up of 14 amino acids. CDR1 and CDR2 (germline): SGHVS, FQNEAQ. The V and J ends lost 3 bases and 1 base respectively, with 9 bases between them.

The genes are TRBV19 and TRBJ1-1, with D uncertain. CDR1 and CDR2 from the germline V gene are LNHDA and SQIVND (reference sequence). Trimming took off 1 base at V and 9 bases at J, with 12 bases between the two ends. The CDR3 is 13 residues long. CDR3 loop: CASSIAEQTKAFF. The CDR3 nucleotides are TGTGCCAGTAGTATAGCGGAACAGACCAAAGCTTTCTTT.

J is TRBJ1-2 and V is TRBV5-8, with a possible D match to TRBD1 (6 bases). The CDR3 consists of 13 residues. V was trimmed by 1 base and J by 8 bases, leaving 12 bases between them. The V gene's germline CDR1 is SGHTS and CDR2 YDEGEE. The CDR3 DNA is TGTGCCAGCAGCTTGAAGGGGGTTCGAGGCTACACCTTC. Translated: CASSLKGVRGYTF.

V gene TRBV6-1 combines with J gene TRBJ2-3, with 10 bases identical to TRBD1. The J segment lost 4 bases and the V segment lost 4 bases, leaving 2 bases of the junction unmatched. CDR3 length equals 14 residues. From germline, CDR1 is MNHNS and CDR2 SASEGT. The CDR3 bases are TGTGCCAGCAGTGGGACAGGGGGGTCAGATACGCAGTATTTT. It encodes CASSGTGGSDTQYF.

V and J are TRBV7-9 and TRBJ2-5, with 9 bases matching TRBD1. The CDR3 consists of 14 residues. The germline V gene has CDR1 SEHNR and CDR2 FQNEAQ (reference sequence). Trimming at V came to 5 bases and at J to 4 bases, leaving 5 bases not matched to a gene. In DNA form, the CDR3 reads TGTGCCAGCAGCCTACAGGGGGCCGGAGAGACCCAGTACTTC. This codes for CASSLQGAGETQYF.

The chain carries TRBV5-4 and TRBJ2-5, with D perhaps TRBD1 (5 bases). The CDR3 totals 14 residues. The germline CDR1 and CDR2 sequences are SGHNT and YYREEE (reference sequence). The V end lost 2 bases, the J end lost 3 bases, and 11 bases lay between the germline ends. The CDR3: CASSFPLGEETQYF. In DNA form, the CDR3 reads TGTGCCAGCAGCTTCCCGTTAGGGGAAGAGACCCAGTACTTC.

The genes are TRBV30 and TRBJ2-5; 9 positions match TRBD2. Germline V gene data show CDR1 as GTSNPN and CDR2 as SVGIG (reference sequence). The CDR3 has 15 amino acids. J gave up 5 bases and V 1 base, and 8 bases lay outside the gene matches. DNA for the CDR3: TGTGCCTGGAGTGAGGCGGGAGGGCTGGCGGAGACCCAGTACTTC. Translation: CAWSEAGGLAETQYF.

The chain combines TRBV7-2 with TRBJ2-7, with 7 nucleotides matching TRBD1. The CDR3 spans 13 residues. From germline, CDR1 is SGHTA and CDR2 FQGNSA. With V trimmed by 0 bases and J by 6 bases, 2 bases remained unmatched. In DNA, the CDR3 is TGTGCCAGCAGCTTAGCGAGGGGGCGCGAGCAGTACTTC. Its protein product is CASSLARGREQYF.

V is TRBV2 and J is TRBJ1-4, with 9 bases identical to TRBD1. The CDR3 length is 13 residues. CDR1 and CDR2 from the germline V gene are SNHLY and FYNNEI. V dropped 5 bases and J dropped 7; count of bases not matched to a gene: 2. The CDR3 sequence: CASSWTGVEKLFF. In nucleotides, the CDR3 is TGTGCCAGCAGTTGGACAGGGGTTGAAAAACTGTTTTTT.

The V and J genes are TRBV9 and TRBJ2-5, with 7 bases matching TRBD1. Looked up from germline, CDR1 is SGDLS and CDR2 is YYNGEE. The length of the CDR3 is 14 residues. The junction had 6 bases not matched to a gene; V was cut back by 4 bases and J by 3 bases. The CDR3: CASSFRQGEETQYF. As DNA, the CDR3 is TGTGCCAGCAGCTTCCGACAGGGCGAAGAGACCCAGTACTTC.

A word on this clone: This specimen includes other DNA sequences encoding the same CDR3. The rearrangement joins TRBV19 to TRBJ1-4, with TRBD1 identical over 10 bases. Per the germline V gene, CDR1 is LNHDA and CDR2 is SQIVND (reference sequence). Unmatched junction bases numbered 2, after V lost 4 bases and J lost 6 bases. The CDR3 runs to 14 residues. CDR3 sequence: CASSTGTGDEKLFF. The CDR3 DNA reads as TGTGCCAGTAGTACCGGGACAGGGGATGAAAAACTGTTTTTT.